The text below deals with one T cell receptor beta chain. The data were taken from a study of CD8 T cells in Susac syndrome. Random hexamers primed reverse transcription of roughly 0.5 to 1 ug RNA. One entry per CDR3 protein, called by TCRdb with MiXCR from the immunoSEQ multiplex PCR reads. The repertoire holds roughly 190,000 distinct CDR3 sequences, over 90% seen once, with around 0.16% in the top ten. The authors sequenced TCR beta from blood CD8+ and CD4+ T cells. Negative isolation was used for CD8+ and CD4+ T cells, and FACS enrichment was applied to TEMRA cells. The CDR3 is 16 amino acids. Germline values: CDR1 SQVTM, CDR2 ANQGSEA. V lost 7 bases to trimming and J lost 0 bases, with 18 bases between them.

This TCR derives from a human donor with Susac syndrome. Sequences were obtained from CD8+ T cells from PBMCs. V and J are TRBV29-1 and TRBJ1-4; D may be TRBD1 (6 bases). The DNA of the CDR3 is TGCAGCGCCGAGATATGGACAGCCACAACTAATGAAAAACTGTTTTTT. It is translated as CSAEIWTATTNEKLFF.